Each of the 13 T cell receptor beta chains below was sequenced from the same sample in a study of T cells in narcolepsy (dated by TCRdb to the late 2010s). Libraries were built with the immunoSEQ multiplex PCR assay. In TCRdb, the immuneACCESS table is reduced to in-frame sequences with V and J assigned. These tables do not hold every clone; where another copy was compared, an unresolved V gene accounts for under half, and the others remain unexplained. A total of roughly 8,100 clones appear in this sample, 61% of them only once. About a fifth of the sample comes from the top ten. The specimen sequenced was CD45RA- memory CD8+ T cells from PBMCs. The cell subset or site label, as the study defines it: memory T cells sorted ex vivo from peripheral blood. These receptors were taken from a human donor with narcolepsy.

This clone appeared a single time. V gene TRBV4-3 combines with J gene TRBJ1-1, with a possible D match to TRBD1 (6 bases). CDR3 length equals 18 residues. The germline V and J ends were trimmed by 0 bases and 1 base, with 18 bases remaining between them. The germline gives CDR1 LGHNA, CDR2 YSLEER. This CDR3 is CASSQEGLQGPGNTEAFF. Here the CDR3 DNA reads TGCGCCAGCAGCCAAGAAGGCCTACAGGGTCCGGGGAACACTGAAGCTTTCTTT.

The V call is TRBV20-1, the J call TRBJ1-2, with D unresolved. The CDR3 is made up of 10 amino acids. The germline V gene has CDR1 DFQATT and CDR2 SNEGSKA (reference sequence). CDR3 amino acids: CQRKGGGYTF. Here the CDR3 DNA reads TGCCAGCGGAAGGGAGGAGGCTACACCTTC.

The V gene is TRBV5-6, the J gene TRBJ1-2; no reliable D call. This CDR3 has 13 amino acids. CDR1 and CDR2 (germline): SGHDT, YYEEEE. The V end was cut by 4 bases, the J end by 7 bases, with 14 bases between. CDR3 amino acids: CASSRVSGSGYTF. The CDR3 DNA sequence: TGTGCCAGCAGCCGGGTCTCCGGGAGTGGCTACACCTTC.

The chain employs TRBV5-1 and TRBJ1-4; 7 bases agree with TRBD1. CDR1 is SGHRS, CDR2 YFSETQ, per germline. The V segment lost 4 bases and the J segment 7 bases; nucleotides outside the gene matches: 10. The CDR3 has 15 residues. The CDR3, as DNA: TGCGCCAGCAGCCCCGAGAGGGGGCTGGGTGAAAAACTGTTTTTT. Its translation is CASSPERGLGEKLFF.

This rearrangement joins TRBV6-4 to TRBJ2-2; 7 positions match TRBD2. Germline V gives CDR1 MRHNA, CDR2 SNTAGT. V lost 5 bases, J lost 4 bases, and 7 bases stayed unmatched. This CDR3 has 15 amino acids. The chain's CDR3 is CASSPGLGSTGELFF. CDR3 DNA sequence: TGTGCCAGCAGTCCCGGACTAGGAAGCACCGGGGAGCTGTTTTTT.

This clone was found a few times. V usage is TRBV5-6 and J usage is TRBJ2-3, with D perhaps being TRBD1 or TRBD2 (6 bases each). V lost 3 bases and J 5 bases, leaving 16 bases between the germline ends. There are 15 residues in the CDR3. Per germline, CDR1 SGHDT and CDR2 YYEEEE. The CDR3 loop is CASSYGGQGKDTQYF. In DNA form, the CDR3 reads TGTGCCAGCAGCTACGGGGGCCAGGGTAAAGATACGCAGTATTTT. The complete variable domain, with remaining parts taken from reference TRBV5-6 and TRBJ2-3, reads DAGVTQSPTHLIKTRGQQVTLRCSPKSGHDTVSWYQQALGQGPQFIFQYYEEEERQRGNFPDRFSGHQFPNYSSELNVNALLLGDSALYLCASSYGGQGKDTQYFGPGTRLTVL.

The chain uses TRBV28 and TRBJ2-7; D is ambiguous. Germline V gene data show CDR1 as MDHEN and CDR2 as SYDVKM. Trimming shortened V by 5 bases and J by 2 bases, and 13 bases separated the two germline ends. CDR3 length equals 14 residues. CDR3 loop: CASSPLRGAYEQYF. CDR3 sequence (DNA): TGTGCCAGCAGTCCTTTACGTGGGGCCTACGAGCAGTACTTC.

The genes are TRBV6-1 and TRBJ1-1, with D hard to call. This CDR3 spans 12 amino acids. From germline, CDR1 is MNHNS and CDR2 SASEGT. Trimming pared 8 bases from V and 1 base from J, leaving 8 bases between. The CDR3 DNA reads TGTGCCAGCGGAACCGGGAACACTGAAGCTTTCTTT. Translation: CASGTGNTEAFF.

The CDR3 here is CASSSAGTSWQFF. CDR3 DNA: TGTGCCAGCAGCTCAGCCGGGACTAGTTGGCAGTTCTTC. This chain links TRBV5-4 with TRBJ2-1; TRBD2 matches 8 bases. This CDR3 spans 13 amino acids. V trimming: 3 bases; J trimming: 12 bases; junction bases outside the gene matches: 8. The V gene's germline CDR1 is SGHNT and CDR2 YYREEE (reference sequence).

This clone was seen only a few times. The rearrangement links TRBV5-1 to TRBJ2-7; 9 bases fit TRBD1. V gave up 6 bases and J gave up 0 bases; unmatched junction bases: 4. CDR1 and CDR2 from the germline V gene are SGHRS and YFSETQ. This CDR3 region has 14 residues. CDR3 amino acids: CASTATGGSYEQYF. Written as DNA, the CDR3 is TGCGCCAGCACCGCGACAGGGGGCTCCTACGAGCAGTACTTC.

The chain is built from TRBV11-2 and TRBJ2-5, with 8 positions matching TRBD2. From germline, CDR1 is SGHAT and CDR2 FQNNGV. The ends lost 4 bases at V and 4 bases at J; junction bases unmatched: 8. The CDR3 is 15 amino acids. The CDR3 here is CASSSLGGVIETQYF. CDR3 DNA sequence: TGTGCCAGCAGCTCCCTCGGGGGGGTGATAGAGACCCAGTACTTC.

Comments on this clone: One end of the junction varies from germline; a read error may be responsible. The chain recombines TRBV6-1 with TRBJ2-1; D possibly corresponds to TRBD1 (6 bases). Germline loops: CDR1 MNHNS, CDR2 SASEGT. The CDR3 is 15 residues long. The CDR3 DNA reads TGTGCCAGCAGTGAAGAAACAGGGTCGTCGTATGAGCAGCTCTTC. Residues: CASSEETGSSYEQLF.

The rearrangement links TRBV18 to TRBJ1-1; 9 bases map to TRBD1. The CDR3 has 17 residues. After removal of 3 bases from V and 1 base from J, the junction contained 9 bases not matched to a gene. Germline V gives CDR1 KGHSH, CDR2 LQKENI. As DNA, the CDR3 is TGTGCCAGCTCACCGGATTGGGACAGGGTTCCGAACACTGAAGCTTTCTTT. Its translation: CASSPDWDRVPNTEAFF.